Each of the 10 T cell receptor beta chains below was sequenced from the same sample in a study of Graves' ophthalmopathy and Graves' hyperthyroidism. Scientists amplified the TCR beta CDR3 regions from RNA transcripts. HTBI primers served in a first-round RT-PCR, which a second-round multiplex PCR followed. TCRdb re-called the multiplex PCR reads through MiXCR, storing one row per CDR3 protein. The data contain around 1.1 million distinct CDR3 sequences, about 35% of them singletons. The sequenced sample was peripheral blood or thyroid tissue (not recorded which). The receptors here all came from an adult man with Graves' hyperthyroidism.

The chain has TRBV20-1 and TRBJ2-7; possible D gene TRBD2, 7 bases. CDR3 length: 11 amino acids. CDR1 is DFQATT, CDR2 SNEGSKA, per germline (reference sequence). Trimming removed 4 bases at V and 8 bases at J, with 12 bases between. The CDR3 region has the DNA TGCAGTGCTATAGGGGGGGCCAAGCAGTACTTC. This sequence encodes CSAIGGAKQYF.

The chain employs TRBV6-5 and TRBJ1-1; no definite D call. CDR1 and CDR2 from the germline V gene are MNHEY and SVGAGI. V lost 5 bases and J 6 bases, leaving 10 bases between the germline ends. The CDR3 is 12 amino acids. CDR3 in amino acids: CASSDRAAEAFF. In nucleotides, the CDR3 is TGTGCCAGCAGTGATAGGGCCGCTGAAGCTTTCTTT.

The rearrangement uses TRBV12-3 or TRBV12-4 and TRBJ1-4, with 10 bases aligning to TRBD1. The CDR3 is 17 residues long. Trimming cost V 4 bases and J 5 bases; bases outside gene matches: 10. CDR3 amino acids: CASSSLRDRGWNEKLFF. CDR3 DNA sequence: TGTGCCAGCAGTTCCCTCCGGGACAGGGGCTGGAATGAAAAACTGTTTTTT.

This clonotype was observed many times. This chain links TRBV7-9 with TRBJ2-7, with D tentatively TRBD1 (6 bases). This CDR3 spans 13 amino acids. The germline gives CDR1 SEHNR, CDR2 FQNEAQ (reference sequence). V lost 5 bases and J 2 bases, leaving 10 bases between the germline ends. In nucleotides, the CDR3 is TGTGCCAGCAGCACAGGGTTCGCCTACGAGCAGTACTTC. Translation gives CASSTGFAYEQYF.

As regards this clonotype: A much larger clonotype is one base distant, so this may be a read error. The CDR3 nucleotides are TGCAGTGCTATCGTTGCCCAGAGCACTGAAGCTTTCTTT. It yields the protein CSAIVAQSTEAFF. The chain uses TRBV20-1 and TRBJ1-1; D not certain. The CDR3 is made up of 13 amino acids. Germline CDR1 DFQATT, CDR2 SNEGSKA (reference sequence). Trimming cost V 4 bases and J 4 bases, with 13 bases left between them.

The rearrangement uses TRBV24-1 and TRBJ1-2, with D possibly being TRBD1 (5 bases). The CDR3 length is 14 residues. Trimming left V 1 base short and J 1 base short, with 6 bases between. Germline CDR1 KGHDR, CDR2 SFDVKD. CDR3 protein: CATSDLDSNYGYTF. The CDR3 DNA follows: TGTGCCACCAGTGATTTAGACAGTAACTATGGCTACACCTTC.

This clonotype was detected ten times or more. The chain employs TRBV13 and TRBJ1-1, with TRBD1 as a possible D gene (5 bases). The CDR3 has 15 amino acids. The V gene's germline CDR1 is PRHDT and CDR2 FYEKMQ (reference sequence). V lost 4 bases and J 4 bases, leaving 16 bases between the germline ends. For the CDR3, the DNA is TGTGCCAGCAGCTCGACAGACAAGGGTGGCACTGAAGCTTTCTTT. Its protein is CASSSTDKGGTEAFF.

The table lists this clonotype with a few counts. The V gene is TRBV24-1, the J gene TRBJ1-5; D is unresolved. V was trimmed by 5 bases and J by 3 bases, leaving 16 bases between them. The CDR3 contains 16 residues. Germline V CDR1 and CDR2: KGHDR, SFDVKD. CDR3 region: CATSASSIGPNQPQHF. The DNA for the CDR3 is TGTGCCACCAGTGCTAGCTCAATCGGCCCCAATCAGCCCCAGCATTTT.

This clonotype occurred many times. The CDR3 loop is CASTTIDSGNTIYF. CDR3 nucleotides: TGTGCCAGCACCACCATCGACTCTGGAAACACCATATATTTT. V gene TRBV11-2 combines with J gene TRBJ1-3; no clear D gene. V was clipped by 7 bases and J by 0 bases, with 10 bases between them. The CDR3 length is 14 residues. Germline loops: CDR1 SGHAT, CDR2 FQNNGV.

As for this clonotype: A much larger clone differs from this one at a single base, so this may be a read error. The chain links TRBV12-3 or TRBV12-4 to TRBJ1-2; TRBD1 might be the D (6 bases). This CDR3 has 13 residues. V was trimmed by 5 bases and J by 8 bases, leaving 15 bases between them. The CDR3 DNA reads TGTGCCAGCAGTCCAGGCAGGGGAGTCGGCTACACCTTC. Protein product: CASSPGRGVGYTF.